A selection of T cell receptor beta chains follows, all from one sample in a study of OX40 agonist ivuxolimab in advanced cancers. Clones were read by immunoSEQ multiplex PCR, and TCRdb kept only the in-frame ones, dropping some. The profile shows 62,000 or so clones, roughly four fifths of them singletons. Sequencing used CD4+ or CD8+ T cells sorted from blood, obtained in a trial of the OX40 agonist ivuxolimab. All receptors come from an adult with an advanced solid tumor such as melanoma, head and neck, liver or kidney cancer. Both conserved end residues are part of each CDR3. The D gene is left open where the match is weak. Clone size, where shown, is once, few, many, or a class for clones that have expanded.

TRBV18	NA	NA	TRBJ1-6	TGTGCCAGCTCACCGCCGGGCCGGATCGATTCACCCCTCCACTTT	CASSPPGRIDSPLHF
TRBV29-1	NA	NA	TRBJ2-3	TGCAGCGTTGCCCGGGACATCGAACCCACAGATACGCAGTATTTT	CSVARDIEPTDTQYF
TRBV21-1	NA	once	TRBJ2-7	TGTGCCAGCAGCAAAGGAGGGGGCTCCTACGAGCAGTACTTC	CASSKGGGSYEQYF
TRBV19	NA	NA	TRBJ1-6	TGTGCCAGTAGTATCGGTACCTATAATTCACCCCTCCACTTT	CASSIGTYNSPLHF
TRBV6-1	TRBD1	NA	TRBJ1-2	TGTGCCAGCAGTGATTGGGGACAGGGACTCTATGGCTACACCTTC	CASSDWGQGLYGYTF
TRBV6-6	NA	NA	TRBJ1-1	TGTGCCAGCAGTTACTCGACGTTAGGGAACACTGAAGCTTTCTTT	CASSYSTLGNTEAFF
TRBV7-6	NA	NA	TRBJ2-7	TGTGCCAGCAGCCCCGGCCCCAACTACGAGCAGTACTTC	CASSPGPNYEQYF
TRBV29-1	NA	NA	TRBJ2-5	TGCAGCGTTGCCATTAACTTAGCGGAGACCCAGTACTTC	CSVAINLAETQYF
TRBV30	NA	NA	TRBJ1-1	TGTGCCTGGGGTAAGGTGGGGAACACTGAAGCTTTCTTT	CAWGKVGNTEAFF
TRBV30	NA	NA	TRBJ1-1	TGTGCCTGGGCCAAGAGGGGACGGGGTTACACTGAAGCTTTCTTT	CAWAKRGRGYTEAFF
TRBV18	NA	once	TRBJ2-1	TGTGCCAGCTCACGTTCCGGGGATTCCTACAATGAGCAGTTCTTC	CASSRSGDSYNEQFF
TRBV27	NA	NA	TRBJ2-2	TGTGCCAGCGGTCGTTGGGACACCGGGGAGCTGTTTTTT	CASGRWDTGELFF